The 27 T cell receptor beta chains given below trace back to one sample, sequenced in a study of T cells in Graves' hyperthyroidism and ophthalmopathy. The CDR3 regions of TCR beta were amplified from RNA transcripts. HTBI primers drove first-round RT-PCR of the TCR CDR3. TCRdb called the multiplex PCR reads again in MiXCR, with one record for every CDR3 protein. Counted here are some 300,000 distinct CDR3 sequences, approximately 16% occurring once; the ten biggest clones make up around 34%. Sequencing was done on a sample of blood. Receptors originate from a man aged 25 to 40 with Graves' hyperthyroidism.

The V and J genes are TRBV7-3 and TRBJ2-5, with 9 positions matching TRBD2. Germline assignment: CDR1 SGHTA and CDR2 FQGTGA. The CDR3 is 15 amino acids. V trimming: 4 bases; J trimming: 1 base; junction bases outside the gene matches: 4. Written as DNA, the CDR3 is TGTGCCAGCAGCTGGTCTAGCGGGGTCCAAGAGACCCAGTACTTC. As protein: CASSWSSGVQETQYF.

In this sample, this clonotype turned up a few times. The CDR3 spells CASSLRSERFF. Written as DNA, the CDR3 is TGTGCCAGCAGTTTGAGGAGTGAACGGTTCTTC. V and J are TRBV12-3 or TRBV12-4 and TRBJ2-1; no clear D gene. CDR3 length equals 11 residues. Between the trimmed V and J ends, which lost 3 bases and 15 bases, there was a span of 12 bases.

This clonotype came up many times. The chain employs TRBV4-1 and TRBJ2-7; possible D gene TRBD1, 5 bases. With 0 bases removed from V and 6 bases from J, the gap between germline ends came to 12 bases. CDR1 and CDR2 (germline): MGHRA, YSYEKL. CDR3 length: 14 amino acids. Written as DNA, the CDR3 is TGCGCCAGCAGCCAAGACCAGGGTGTGCGCGAGCAGTACTTC. It is translated as CASSQDQGVREQYF.

This chain links TRBV19 with TRBJ2-2; D is perhaps TRBD1 (5 bases). Trimming removed 5 bases from V and 6 bases from J, with 19 bases in between. The CDR3 runs 16 residues. Germline-derived CDR1 and CDR2 are LNHDA and SQIVND (reference sequence). In nucleotides, the CDR3 is TGTGCCAGTAGTGACATTCCAGGGATTTGGTCCGGGGAGCTGTTTTTT. Its protein product is CASSDIPGIWSGELFF.

The J gene is TRBJ2-7, the V gene TRBV2; D might be TRBD1 or TRBD2, each matching 5 bases. The CDR3 spans 15 residues. The germline V gene encodes CDR1 SNHLY and CDR2 FYNNEI. V dropped 3 bases and J dropped 6 bases, with 18 bases sitting between them. The CDR3 sequence: CASSEDAREWIEQYF. CDR3 DNA sequence: TGTGCCAGCAGTGAGGATGCCAGGGAGTGGATCGAGCAGTACTTC.

This clonotype has at least ten counts. The V and J genes are TRBV18 and TRBJ2-5; D is unclear. Germline V lookup: CDR1 KGHSH, CDR2 LQKENI. Trimming took 2 bases from V and 1 from J, leaving 11 bases between them. This CDR3 spans 15 amino acids. The CDR3 region has the DNA TGTGCCAGCTCACCAGGCGGATCTTTCCAAGAGACCCAGTACTTC. Residues: CASSPGGSFQETQYF. Full variable domain (remainder filled in from reference TRBV18 and TRBJ2-5): NAGVMQNPRHLVRRRGQEARLRCSPMKGHSHVYWYRQLPEEGLKFMVYLQKENIIDESGMPKERFSAEFPKEGPSILRIQQVVRGDSAAYFCASSPGGSFQETQYFGPGTRLLVL.

Many counts were recorded for this clonotype. The CDR3 here is CASSSGTSLSYNEQFF. The CDR3 DNA reads as TGTGCCAGCAGCTCCGGGACTTCTCTCTCCTACAATGAGCAGTTCTTC. This chain links TRBV11-2 with TRBJ2-1; D is possibly TRBD2 (6 bases). Germline V CDR1 and CDR2: SGHAT, FQNNGV. Between the trimmed V and J ends, which lost 4 bases and 0 bases, there was a span of 13 bases. The CDR3 is 16 amino acids.

V gene TRBV20-1 combines with J gene TRBJ2-7; D not resolved. This CDR3 has 12 amino acids. From germline, CDR1 is DFQATT and CDR2 SNEGSKA (reference sequence). Deletions cut 3 bases from V and 5 bases from J, with 11 bases between. The CDR3 coding sequence is TGCAGTGCTAGGAGCCCGGTCGACGAGCAGTACTTC. The encoded protein is CSARSPVDEQYF.

This clonotype was seen many times. The chain joins TRBV2 to TRBJ2-7, with 7 bases identical to TRBD2. The V and J ends lost 6 bases and 3 bases, in that order; junction bases with no gene match: 8. Germline values: CDR1 SNHLY, CDR2 FYNNEI. CDR3 length: 14 amino acids. The CDR3 sequence: CASRGLDDSYEQYF. CDR3 coding DNA: TGTGCCAGCAGAGGACTAGATGACAGCTACGAGCAGTACTTC.

V usage is TRBV7-9 and J usage is TRBJ1-2; perhaps TRBD1 as D (5 bases). The germline V and J ends were trimmed by 4 bases and 8 bases, with 11 bases remaining between them. The CDR3 is 12 amino acids. Germline V gene data show CDR1 as SEHNR and CDR2 as FQNEAQ (reference sequence). CDR3 coding DNA: TGTGCCAGCAGCTCAGGGCTTTGGGGCTACACCTTC. Its protein is CASSSGLWGYTF.

This clonotype was seen more than once but under ten times. The V call is TRBV10-1, the J call TRBJ2-7; weak D call: TRBD2 (5 bases). The CDR3 extends over 14 amino acids. V was pared by 3 bases and J by 0 bases, with 9 bases between. CDR1 is WNHNN and CDR2 is SYGVQD in the germline V gene (reference sequence). The DNA for the CDR3 is TGCGCCAGCAGTGACCGGGGTAGCTCCTACGAGCAGTACTTC. Its translation is CASSDRGSSYEQYF.

Turning to this clonotype: This could be a read error, since a much larger clone is one nucleotide away. The rearrangement links TRBV3-1 to TRBJ1-5; D call uncertain. Germline CDR1 and CDR2: LGHDT and YNNKEL (reference sequence). This CDR3 has 14 residues. In DNA, the CDR3 is TGTGCCGGCAGCCAAGATCTCGGAGGTCAGCCCCAGCATTTT. The encoded protein is CAGSQDLGGQPQHF.

This clonotype occurred many times. The J gene is TRBJ2-7, the V gene TRBV20-1; 9 bases match TRBD2. The length of the CDR3 is 13 residues. Looked up from germline, CDR1 is DFQATT and CDR2 is SNEGSKA (reference sequence). V shed 1 base and J 5 bases; nucleotides not matched to a gene: 3. CDR3 bases: TGCAGTGCTAGAGGCGGGACTAGCCACGAGCAGTACTTC. It codes for CSARGGTSHEQYF.

This clonotype was found a few times. The CDR3 DNA sequence: TGTGCCAGCAGCTTATGGCGGAGTTACAAAAACATTCAGTACTTC. It translates to CASSLWRSYKNIQYF. V usage is TRBV7-3 and J usage is TRBJ2-4; D is undetermined. This CDR3 comprises 15 residues. The germline gives CDR1 SGHTA, CDR2 FQGTGA. V dropped 2 bases and J dropped 3 bases, with 11 bases sitting between them.

This clonotype was recorded at least ten times. The chain joins TRBV20-1 to TRBJ2-3; D perhaps matches TRBD2 (5 bases). CDR3 size: 13 residues. Germline V lookup: CDR1 DFQATT, CDR2 SNEGSKA (reference sequence). V gave up 5 bases and J gave up 0 bases, with 9 bases separating them. The CDR3 nucleotides are TGCAGTGCTCTACGGACTAGCACAGATACGCAGTATTTT. This encodes CSALRTSTDTQYF.

This clonotype was observed at least ten times. The chain links TRBV10-3 to TRBJ2-1; a possible D gene is TRBD2 (7 bases). Trimming took off 2 bases at V and 5 bases at J, with 16 bases between the two ends. The CDR3 is 16 amino acids. Germline values: CDR1 ENHRY, CDR2 SYGVKD. Here the CDR3 reads CAISERGAGANNEQFF. The CDR3 DNA sequence: TGTGCCATCAGTGAGAGGGGCGCGGGGGCGAACAATGAGCAGTTCTTC.

The V call is TRBV6-9, the J call TRBJ1-5, with D hard to call. The CDR3 sequence is 16 residues long. In germline, CDR1 is MNHGY, CDR2 SVAAGI. V lost 6 bases and J lost 6, with 21 bases in between. In nucleotides, the CDR3 is TGTGCCAGCAGCCCCCGAGGGAGAGCCCTGGGTCAGCCCCAGCATTTT. Translated: CASSPRGRALGQPQHF.

This chain uses TRBV4-1 with TRBJ2-6; 7 nucleotides line up with TRBD1. From germline, CDR1 is MGHRA and CDR2 YSYEKL. The V segment lost 5 bases and the J segment 2 bases; nucleotides outside the gene matches: 9. The CDR3 loop spans 17 amino acids. The CDR3 loop is CASSKGAVWTGANVLTF. The CDR3 DNA sequence: TGCGCCAGCAGCAAGGGGGCAGTTTGGACTGGGGCCAACGTCCTGACTTTC.

The rearrangement joins TRBV5-1 to TRBJ2-6, with a tentative D call TRBD1 (6 bases). CDR1 and CDR2 from the germline V gene are SGHRS and YFSETQ. The CDR3 is made up of 18 amino acids. With 6 bases removed from V and 0 bases from J, the gap between germline ends came to 19 bases. The CDR3 coding sequence is TGCGCCAGCAAAAAAACCCCAGGGGATTCCTCTGGGGCCAACGTCCTGACTTTC. As protein: CASKKTPGDSSGANVLTF.

This clonotype appeared many times. The chain couples TRBV2 to TRBJ2-3, with D unclear. The CDR3 runs to 14 residues. Deletions cut 11 bases from V and 5 bases from J, with 20 bases between. Germline values: CDR1 SNHLY, CDR2 FYNNEI. The CDR3 loop reads CAGVKKAAKDTQYF. The CDR3 DNA reads TGTGCCGGAGTGAAGAAGGCGGCTAAAGATACGCAGTATTTT.

This clonotype was detected many times. The J gene is TRBJ1-4, the V gene TRBV12-3 or TRBV12-4, with 9 nucleotides matching TRBD1. This CDR3 contains 14 residues. V gave up 5 bases and J gave up 7 bases; unmatched junction bases: 5. The CDR3 spells CASSRGTGTEKLFF. The CDR3 bases are TGTGCCAGCAGTCGCGGGACAGGGACTGAAAAACTGTTTTTT.

This clonotype was found a few times. The chain combines TRBV29-1 with TRBJ2-3; D call uncertain. CDR1 is SQVTM and CDR2 is ANQGSEA in the germline V gene. The V end lost 6 bases, the J end lost 6 bases, and 10 bases lay between the germline ends. This CDR3 contains 11 residues. This CDR3 is CSVAEMDTQYF. As DNA, the CDR3 is TGCAGCGTCGCCGAAATGGATACGCAGTATTTT.

Ten or more counts support this clonotype. The V call is TRBV6-5, the J call TRBJ2-7, with D unresolved. Between the trimmed V and J ends, which lost 4 bases and 5 bases, there was a span of 9 bases. Per the germline V gene, CDR1 is MNHEY and CDR2 is SVGAGI. The CDR3 runs 12 residues. The CDR3 loop reads CASSLSRDEQYF. CDR3 nucleotides: TGTGCCAGCAGTTTGTCTAGGGACGAGCAGTACTTC.

The table lists this clonotype with many counts. This sequence joins TRBV11-2 and TRBJ2-3, with D unresolved. This CDR3 has 14 amino acids. Germline V gene sequence: CDR1 SGHAT, CDR2 FQNNGV. Trimming took off 10 bases at V and 1 base at J, with 15 bases between the two ends. The CDR3 DNA reads as TGTGCCACCAACCAGAATCTGGGCACAGATACGCAGTATTTT. Its translation: CATNQNLGTDTQYF.

The sample holds many counts of this clonotype. The chain's CDR3 is CSASRLAGVEQFF. DNA for the CDR3: TGCAGTGCTAGCAGACTAGCGGGAGTCGAGCAGTTCTTC. V is TRBV20-1 and J is TRBJ2-1; TRBD2 matches at 12 bases. The V gene's germline CDR1 is DFQATT and CDR2 SNEGSKA (reference sequence). The CDR3 runs to 13 residues. The V and J ends lost 3 bases and 10 bases, in that order; junction bases with no gene match: 4.

Many counts were recorded for this clonotype. This sequence joins TRBV6-1 and TRBJ2-1; D not resolved. This CDR3 region has 10 residues. Germline CDR1 reads MNHNS; CDR2 reads SASEGT. The V end was cut by 8 bases, the J end by 8 bases, with 7 bases between. CDR3 region: CASVGDEQFF. The CDR3 DNA follows: TGTGCCAGCGTTGGGGATGAGCAGTTCTTC.

This clonotype was seen at least ten times. The rearrangement links TRBV10-3 to TRBJ2-7; possibly TRBD1 for D (6 bases). There are 13 residues in the CDR3. V was shortened by 4 bases and J by 0 bases, with 7 bases between the two germline ends. Germline lookup yields CDR1 ENHRY and CDR2 SYGVKD. The CDR3 DNA is TGTGCCATCAGTGGACAGGTCTCCTACGAGCAGTACTTC. It is translated as CAISGQVSYEQYF.